The T cell receptor (beta chain) under discussion was sequenced for a study of T cell responses to AZD1222 COVID-19 vaccine. Sequencing was performed with immunoSEQ multiplex PCR; in TCRdb, only in-frame clones are kept and a portion is missing. The sample gives around 72,000 clones, roughly 82% of which show up once; around 5% is in the top ten. The CDR3 covers 15 residues. Trimming took off 6 bases at V and 2 bases at J, with 17 bases between the two ends. Germline CDR1 MNHEY, CDR2 SVGAGI. Study-wide results and limits: Baseline seropositivity occurred in only a handful of AZD1222 recipients.

As to this clone: The antigen is not known.

J is TRBJ2-7 and V is TRBV6-5; D might be TRBD2 (5 bases). This receptor was taken from an adult in good health. The sample here was peripheral blood, taken on day 0 of AZD1222 vaccination. This CDR3 reads CASRTPAVPPYEQYF. The CDR3 DNA sequence: TGTGCCAGCAGAACCCCAGCGGTTCCCCCCTACGAGCAGTACTTC.